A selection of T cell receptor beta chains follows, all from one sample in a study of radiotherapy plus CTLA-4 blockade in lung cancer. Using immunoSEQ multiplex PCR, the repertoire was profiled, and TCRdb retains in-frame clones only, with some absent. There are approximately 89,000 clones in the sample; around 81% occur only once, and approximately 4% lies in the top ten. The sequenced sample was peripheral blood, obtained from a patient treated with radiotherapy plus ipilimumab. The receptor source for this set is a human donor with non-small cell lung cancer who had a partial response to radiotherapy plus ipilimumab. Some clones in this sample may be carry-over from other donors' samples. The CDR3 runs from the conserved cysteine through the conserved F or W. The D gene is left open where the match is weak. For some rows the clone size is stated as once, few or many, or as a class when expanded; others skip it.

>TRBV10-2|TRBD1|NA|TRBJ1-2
TGCGCCAGCAGAACCGGGACAGGAAACTATGGCTACACCTTC
CASRTGTGNYGYTF
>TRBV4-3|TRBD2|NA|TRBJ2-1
TGCGCCAGCTCCCCGGGACTAGCGTACAATGAGCAGTTCTTC
CASSPGLAYNEQFF
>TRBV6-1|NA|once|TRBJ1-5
TGTGCCACAAGTGACAGCGGTAGCAATCAGCCCCAGCATTTT
CATSDSGSNQPQHF
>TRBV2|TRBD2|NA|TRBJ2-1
TGTGCCAGCAGTGACCCCGGACTAGCGGGCAACAATGAGCAGTTCTTC
CASSDPGLAGNNEQFF
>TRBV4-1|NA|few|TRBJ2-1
TGCGCCAGCAGCCAAGAAGCGCTAGTCTATGAGCAGTTCTTC
CASSQEALVYEQFF
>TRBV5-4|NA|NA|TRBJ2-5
TGTGCCAGCAGCTTGGATGGGACTCCGGGGATGGAGACCCAGTACTTC
CASSLDGTPGMETQYF
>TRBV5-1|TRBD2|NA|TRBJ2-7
TGCGCCAGCAGCTGGGGACTAGCGGGGATAGACTACGAGCAGTACTTC
CASSWGLAGIDYEQYF
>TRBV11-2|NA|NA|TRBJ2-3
TGTGCCAGCAGGGCGCGGGCCCTGGGAGATACGCAGTATTTT
CASRARALGDTQYF
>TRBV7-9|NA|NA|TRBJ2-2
TGTGCCAGCAGCCGCTGGAGGGGGGGGAACACCGGGGAGCTGTTTTTT
CASSRWRGGNTGELFF
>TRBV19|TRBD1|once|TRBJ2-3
TGTGCCAGTCAACCCTCGGGACAGGGGATATGGGATACGCAGTATTTT
CASQPSGQGIWDTQYF
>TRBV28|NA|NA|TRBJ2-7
TGTGCCAGCAGTTTATCACAGGCTTTTTACTACGAGCAGTACTTC
CASSLSQAFYYEQYF
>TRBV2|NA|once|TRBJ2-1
TGTGCCAGCAGGGGGGGGCGTTTGGGCAATGAGCAGTTCTTC
CASRGGRLGNEQFF
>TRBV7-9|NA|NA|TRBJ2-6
TGTGCCAGCACCTTAGGAGGTTCTGGGGCCAACGTCCTGACTTTC
CASTLGGSGANVLTF
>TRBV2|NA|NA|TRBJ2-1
TGTGCCAGCAGTCCCAGCACATATAGCGGAAATGAGCAGTTCTTC
CASSPSTYSGNEQFF
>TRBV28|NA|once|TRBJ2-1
TGTGCCAGCCAAGATAGACTAACTGTCTACAATGAGCAGTTCTTC
CASQDRLTVYNEQFF
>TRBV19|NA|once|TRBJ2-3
TGTGCCAGTAGTATTGGGGGCAACACAGATACGCAGTATTTT
CASSIGGNTDTQYF
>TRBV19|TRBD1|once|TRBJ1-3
TGTGCCAGTAGGGAAGCCGGGACAGGGAACTCTGGAAACACCATATATTTT
CASREAGTGNSGNTIYF
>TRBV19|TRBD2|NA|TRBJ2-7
TGTGCCAGTAGGCGGACTAGCAGCTACGAGCAGTACTTC
CASRRTSSYEQYF
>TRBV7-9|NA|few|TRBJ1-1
TGTGCCAGCAGCTTTGGGGGGGGGAACACTGAAGCTTTCTTT
CASSFGGGNTEAFF
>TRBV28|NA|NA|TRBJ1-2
TGTGCCAGCATCACTACAGGGTACTATGGCTACACCTTC
CASITTGYYGYTF
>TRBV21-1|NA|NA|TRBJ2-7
TGTGCCAGCACAATTAAGGTCCAGGTAAGGAATGAGGGCTACGAGCAGTACTTC
CASTIKVQVRNEGYEQYF
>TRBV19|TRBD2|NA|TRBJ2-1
TGTGCCAGTAGCGGACTAGCGGAATACAATGAGCAGTTCTTC
CASSGLAEYNEQFF
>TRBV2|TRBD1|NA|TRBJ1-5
TGTGCCAGCAGTTACAGGGGGAGCAATCAGCCCCAGCATTTT
CASSYRGSNQPQHF
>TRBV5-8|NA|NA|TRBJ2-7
TGTGCCAGCAGCTACCGGGACTCCTACGAGCAGTACTTC
CASSYRDSYEQYF
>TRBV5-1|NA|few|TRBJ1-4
TGCGCCAGCTCACACCCAGGGGACGCCAATGAAAAACTGTTTTTT
CASSHPGDANEKLFF
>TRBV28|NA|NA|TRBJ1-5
TGTGCCAGCAGTATTCATTTGGGCAGGAGCAATCAGCCCCAGCATTTT
CASSIHLGRSNQPQHF
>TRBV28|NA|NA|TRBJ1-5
TGTGCCAGCAGCTCAGGACAGCTAAGCAATCAGCCCCAGCATTTT
CASSSGQLSNQPQHF
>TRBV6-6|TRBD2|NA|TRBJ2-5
TGTGCCAGCAGTCCTAGCGGGAGGGCGGAGACCCAGTACTTC
CASSPSGRAETQYF
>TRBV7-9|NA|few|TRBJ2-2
TGTGCCAGCAGCCGGCCGGGACTTAAAGCCGGGGAGCTGTTTTTT
CASSRPGLKAGELFF
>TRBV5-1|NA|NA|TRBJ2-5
TGCGCCAGCAGCTTCATTCCGGGGTACCAAGAGACCCAGTACTTC
CASSFIPGYQETQYF
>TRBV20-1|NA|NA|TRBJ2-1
TGCAGTGCGCTATACTACAATGAGCAGTTCTTC
CSALYYNEQFF